This is a list of T cell receptor beta chains from one sample in a study of blood T cell repertoires in COVID-19. Repertoires were generated with immunoSEQ multiplex PCR, while TCRdb's copy carries only in-frame clones and drops some. The sample has 190,000 or so clones; 85% to 90% are singletons. The specimen sequenced was peripheral blood. The origin of the receptors is a man aged 45-65 years with acute or convalescent COVID-19. Both conserved end residues are part of each CDR3. A D gene is named only where the DNA matches it firmly. A clone size is listed for some rows: how often the clone was seen (once, few, many), or a class if it is expanded.

>TRBJ1-1|NA|NA|TRBV19
TGTGCCAGTAGTAAGCCCCGCTTGGTTGCGCCGGTCACTGAAGCTTTCTTT
CASSKPRLVAPVTEAFF
>TRBJ1-2|TRBD1|NA|TRBV6-2/TRBV6-3
TGTGCCAGCAGTGACCGGGACAGCCAATCCTATGGCTACACCTTC
CASSDRDSQSYGYTF
>TRBJ1-6|NA|NA|TRBV6-5
TGTGCCAGCAGTTACTCGGGGAGGGGGAGTAGTTCACCCCTCCACTTT
CASSYSGRGSSSPLHF
>TRBJ1-1|TRBD1|NA|TRBV19
TGTGCCAGTAGTGCCCGACAGGGAATGAACACTGAAGCTTTCTTT
CASSARQGMNTEAFF
>TRBJ2-7|TRBD2|few|TRBV6-1
TGTGCCAGCAGTGATGGGGTGAGGACTAGCGACTACGAGCAGTACTTC
CASSDGVRTSDYEQYF
>TRBJ2-3|TRBD2|NA|TRBV28
TGTGCCAGCAGTGCTTCCCTAGCGGGGGGGGTAGATACGCAGTATTTT
CASSASLAGGVDTQYF
>TRBJ1-4|NA|NA|TRBV3-1/TRBV3-2
TGTGCCAGCAGCCAAGGTGGGGAGAGTAATGAAAAACTGTTTTTT
CASSQGGESNEKLFF
>TRBJ1-1|NA|once|TRBV24-1
TGTGCCACCGCCTCCCCACAGGGTTCAGCTTTCTTT
CATASPQGSAFF
>TRBJ2-2|TRBD2|NA|TRBV18
TGTGCCAGCTCACGGGGAGCGGGGGAGTTCACCGGGGAGCTGTTTTTT
CASSRGAGEFTGELFF
>TRBJ2-7|TRBD2|NA|TRBV10-1
TGCGCCAGCCAGATAGCGGGAGGGAACGAGCAGTACTTC
CASQIAGGNEQYF
>TRBJ2-7|NA|NA|TRBV19
TGTGCCAGTAGTAACGGTCCCTCCTACGAGCAGTACTTC
CASSNGPSYEQYF
>TRBJ2-1|NA|NA|TRBV7-6
TGTGCCAGCAGCTTAGATTCGGGGAGCTCCTACAATGAGCAGTTCTTC
CASSLDSGSSYNEQFF
>TRBJ1-1|NA|NA|TRBV28
TGTGCCAGCAGACCGAGGGGGTTCACTGAAGCTTTCTTT
CASRPRGFTEAFF
>TRBJ2-1|TRBD2|NA|TRBV7-2
TGTGCCAGCAGCCCGGAAGCGGGAGGGCCCCACAATGAGCAGTTCTTC
CASSPEAGGPHNEQFF
>TRBJ1-3|NA|NA|TRBV7-2
TGTGCCAGCAGCCCAGGAACAAGAAACACCATATATTTT
CASSPGTRNTIYF
>TRBJ1-2|NA|once|TRBV5-1
TGCGCCAGCAGCTTCCTGCCCCGATCGGGCCGCAGGGCTAACTATGGCTACACCTTC
CASSFLPRSGRRANYGYTF
>TRBJ1-2|TRBD1|NA|TRBV5-6
TGTGCCAGCAGCCCTGGACAGGGGGTCGTACGTGGCTACACCTTC
CASSPGQGVVRGYTF
>TRBJ2-3|TRBD2|NA|TRBV5-4
TGTGCCAGCAGCTTGGCTAGCGGGGTTCGGGGAGATACGCAGTATTTT
CASSLASGVRGDTQYF
>TRBJ1-1|NA|NA|TRBV5-1
TGCGCCAGCAGCTTCGGCGAGGGAGCGGCTTTCTTT
CASSFGEGAAFF
>TRBJ1-2|TRBD1|NA|TRBV19
TGTGCCAGTAGTATTGACCGCGGGACAGGAGGCTACACCTTC
CASSIDRGTGGYTF
>TRBJ2-3|TRBD2|NA|TRBV7-9
TGTGCCAGCAGCTTAGCGCCCGCGGGGGTAGAAGATACGCAGTATTTT
CASSLAPAGVEDTQYF
>TRBJ2-1|NA|NA|TRBV6-5
TGTGCCAGCAGGGCTACAGGGAGCCTTTACAATGAGCAGTTCTTC
CASRATGSLYNEQFF
>TRBJ1-2|NA|NA|TRBV28
TGTGCCAGCAGTTCACAGGTCGTCTATGGCTACACCTTC
CASSSQVVYGYTF
>TRBJ2-3|TRBD1|NA|TRBV4-2
TGTGCCAGCAGCCAAGATCGGGACAGGGGCGGTGCAGATACGCAGTATTTT
CASSQDRDRGGADTQYF
>TRBJ1-1|NA|NA|TRBV14
TGTGCCAGCAGCCAAGCTGGCCCTGGAGCTTTCTTT
CASSQAGPGAFF
>TRBJ1-4|NA|NA|TRBV18
TGTGCCAGCTCACCAGGCCGTAATGAAAAACTGTTTTTT
CASSPGRNEKLFF
>TRBJ1-2|NA|NA|TRBV27
TGTGCCAGCAAAGACACACTTAACTATGGCTACACCTTC
CASKDTLNYGYTF
>TRBJ2-2|NA|NA|TRBV19
TGTGCCAGCAGACAGAACACCGGGGAGCTGTTTTTT
CASRQNTGELFF
>TRBJ1-6|NA|few|TRBV5-5
TGTGCCAGCAGCTTGTGGGGAGGGAATTCACCCCTCCACTTT
CASSLWGGNSPLHF
>TRBJ2-3|NA|once|TRBV28
TGTGCCAGCAGTCCGACAGATATTGCAGATACGCAGTATTTT
CASSPTDIADTQYF
>TRBJ2-3|NA|NA|TRBV5-6
TGTGCCAGCAGCTTGGGCGGGGGCCACTACACAGATACGCAGTATTTT
CASSLGGGHYTDTQYF
>TRBJ2-1|TRBD2|NA|TRBV2
TGTGCCAGCAGCGCTAGCGGGGGGAGCAGATACAATGAGCAGTTCTTC
CASSASGGSRYNEQFF
>TRBJ2-2|TRBD2|few|TRBV6-2/TRBV6-3
TGTGCCAGCAGTTCGGCTAGCGGGAACACCGGGGAGCTGTTTTTT
CASSSASGNTGELFF
>TRBJ1-6|NA|NA|TRBV4-1
TGCGCCAGCAGCCAAGTCGGGGATTCACCCCTCCACTTT
CASSQVGDSPLHF
>TRBJ1-1|TRBD1|NA|TRBV6-2/TRBV6-3
TGTGCCAGCAGTTACCCAGTACAGGGGTTGAACACTGAAGCTTTCTTT
CASSYPVQGLNTEAFF
>TRBJ2-7|TRBD1|NA|TRBV18
TGTGCCAGCTCACCACGCCGGACAGGGGACTACGAGCAGTACTTC
CASSPRRTGDYEQYF
>TRBJ2-7|NA|NA|TRBV27
TGTGCCAGCAGTTTACAGAGGGGGTACTACGAGCAGTACTTC
CASSLQRGYYEQYF
>TRBJ2-6|NA|NA|TRBV11-2
TGTGCCAGCAGCCGTGGGGCCAACGTCCTGACTTTC
CASSRGANVLTF
>TRBJ2-4|TRBD1|NA|TRBV28
TGTGCCAGCAGAGTCGCCGGGACAGGGGAAGGAACCAAAAACATTCAGTACTTC
CASRVAGTGEGTKNIQYF
>TRBJ2-3|NA|NA|TRBV2
TGTGCCAGCAGTGCCGGACAGACAGATACGCAGTATTTT
CASSAGQTDTQYF
>TRBJ1-1|NA|NA|TRBV7-9
TGTGCCAGCAGCTTAGAAACAGTTTTTAGTGAAGCTTTCTTT
CASSLETVFSEAFF